Below are 22 T cell receptor beta chains sequenced from a single sample in a study of metastatic and nonmetastatic thyroid tumors (dated by TCRdb to 2019 to 2021). The library came from PCR. The instrument given in TCRdb is Illumina HiSeq 4000. Using fastp at Q25 and MiXCR, TCRdb reprocessed the public reads and kept productive beta chains. Present in this sample are some 84,000 clones, about 9.1% of which were seen just once. The ten largest clones capture around 8.8% of the sample. None of the patients had been given any treatment before thyroid surgery. The sequencing input was blood. The receptors come from a female donor with papillary thyroid cancer or a benign thyroid nodule (not recorded which). Some clones in this sample may be carry-over from other donors' samples.

The V gene is TRBV6-1, the J gene TRBJ2-1, with 10 bases lining up with TRBD2. Germline V gives CDR1 MNHNS, CDR2 SASEGT. The CDR3 has 15 amino acids. With V trimmed by 6 bases and J by 7 bases, 9 bases remained unmatched. CDR3 protein: CASRPSGGFGNEQFF. The CDR3 DNA is TGTGCCAGCAGGCCTAGCGGGGGATTCGGGAATGAGCAGTTCTTC.

CDR3 amino acids: CASSLAGQGDKYF. The CDR3 DNA follows: TGTGCCAGCAGCTTGGCGGGACAGGGGGATAAGTACTTC. The chain joins TRBV5-6 to TRBJ2-7, with 11 bases matching TRBD1. V dropped 0 bases and J dropped 11; count of bases not matched to a gene: 4. The CDR3 covers 13 residues. Germline V gene sequence: CDR1 SGHDT, CDR2 YYEEEE.

This clone came up a few times. Without the conserved terminal phenylalanine or tryptophan, this CDR3 likely stems from a read error. The rearrangement joins TRBV28 to TRBJ2-1, with D perhaps matching TRBD2 (5 bases). Germline-derived CDR1 and CDR2 are MDHEN and SYDVKM. The V gene lost 2 bases and the J gene lost 4 bases, with 21 bases spanning the gap. The CDR3 is 18 residues long. The CDR3 spells CASSLSTRLLMVYNEQFL. The CDR3 coding sequence is TGTGCCAGCAGTTTAAGTACCCGACTACTTATGGTTTACAATGAGCAGTTCCTC.

This clone showed up many times. This chain joins TRBV19 and TRBJ2-3, with 11 bases that match TRBD2. The J segment lost 7 bases and the V segment lost 3 bases, leaving 3 bases of the junction unmatched. The CDR3 sequence is 14 residues long. Germline V gives CDR1 LNHDA, CDR2 SQIVND (reference sequence). The CDR3 here is CASSMGLAENTQYF. The DNA for the CDR3 is TGTGCCAGTAGTATGGGACTAGCGGAGAATACGCAGTATTTT.

This clone was seen ten or more times. The chain employs TRBV11-1 and TRBJ1-3; no clear D gene. The V and J ends lost 0 bases and 0 bases respectively, with 18 bases between them. The length of the CDR3 is 19 residues. Per the germline V gene, CDR1 is SGHAT and CDR2 is FQDESV (reference sequence). The CDR3 region is CASSLAALHSTRSGNTIYF. As DNA, the CDR3 is TGTGCCAGCAGCTTAGCCGCCCTCCACAGTACCCGCTCTGGAAACACCATATATTTT. Full variable domain (remainder filled in from reference TRBV11-1 and TRBJ1-3): EAEVAQSPRYKITEKSQAVAFWCDPISGHATLYWYRQILGQGPELLVQFQDESVVDDSQLPKDRFSAERLKGVDSTLKIQPAELGDSAMYLCASSLAALHSTRSGNTIYFGEGSWLTVV.

In this sample, this clone turned up many times. The rearrangement uses TRBV2 and TRBJ2-3, with a possible D match to TRBD1 (6 bases). Germline V CDR1 and CDR2: SNHLY, FYNNEI. The CDR3 sequence is 11 residues long. Trimming left V 9 bases short and J 6 bases short, with 10 bases between. As DNA, the CDR3 is TGTGCCAGTGTCCAGGGGGATACGCAGTATTTT. Translation gives CASVQGDTQYF.

The chain recombines TRBV6-1 with TRBJ2-7; perhaps TRBD2 as D (5 bases). The CDR3 consists of 15 residues. Looked up from germline, CDR1 is MNHNS and CDR2 is SASEGT. V was cut by 6 bases and J by 0 bases, with 15 bases left in between. CDR3 bases: TGTGCCAGCAGCCCGACGGGAAGTTCCTCCTACGAGCAGTACTTC. This encodes CASSPTGSSSYEQYF.

This clone was found a few times. A much larger clone differs by one base, so this may be a read error. The rearrangement uses TRBV14 and TRBJ2-7; no definite D call. The CDR3 extends over 11 amino acids. Germline-derived CDR1 and CDR2 are SGHDN and FVKESK. The ends were cut back, 4 bases at V and 7 bases at J, with 8 bases in the middle. As DNA, the CDR3 is TGTGCCAGCAGCCGGGTGGGGGAGCAGTACTTC. Translation gives CASSRVGEQYF.

This clone has at least ten counts. The chain has TRBV6-2 or TRBV6-3 and TRBJ2-5; 9 bases are a match to TRBD2. This CDR3 has 16 amino acids. Germline values: CDR1 MNHEY, CDR2 SVGEGT. V lost 5 bases, J lost 1 base, and 8 bases stayed unmatched. Here the CDR3 reads CASSTPRLAAQETQYF. The CDR3 DNA is TGTGCCAGCAGTACCCCGCGACTAGCGGCCCAAGAGACCCAGTACTTC.

This clone appeared many times. The chain combines TRBV6-4 with TRBJ2-3; the match to TRBD2 covers 14 bases. The CDR3 loop spans 16 amino acids. V lost 6 bases, J lost 6 bases, and 8 bases stayed unmatched. Germline V gene data show CDR1 as MRHNA and CDR2 as SNTAGT. CDR3 in DNA: TGTGCCAGCAGGGTACGACTAGCGGGGGGGAGTGATACGCAGTATTTT. It specifies CASRVRLAGGSDTQYF.

This clone appeared a few times. This sequence joins TRBV7-2 and TRBJ1-2; a possible D gene is TRBD1 (5 bases). The CDR3 loop spans 12 amino acids. Germline assignment: CDR1 SGHTA and CDR2 FQGNSA. Trimming cost V 5 bases and J 3 bases, with 7 bases left between them. CDR3 nucleotides: TGTGCCAGCAGCCGGGACCACTATGGCTACACCTTC. The encoded protein is CASSRDHYGYTF.

In this sample, this clone turned up a few times. It may be a read error: a sequence one base away is much more abundant. The genes are TRBV7-9 and TRBJ2-3, with 7 nucleotides matching TRBD1. The CDR3 consists of 12 residues. Germline CDR1 and CDR2: SEHNR and FQNEAQ (reference sequence). The CDR3 coding sequence is TGTGCTTCGGGACAGTGGATGGATACGCAGTATTTT. Protein sequence: CASGQWMDTQYF.

This clone was observed at least ten times. The rearrangement uses TRBV5-1 and TRBJ2-3; D ambiguous. The CDR3 extends over 14 amino acids. Deletions cut 2 bases from V and 2 bases from J, with 9 bases between. Germline V gives CDR1 SGHRS, CDR2 YFSETQ. In DNA, the CDR3 is TGCGCCAGCAGCTTTACTGACCTCACAGATACGCAGTATTTT. It translates to CASSFTDLTDTQYF.

This clone has more than one count but fewer than ten. A much bigger clone sits one base away, suggesting this may be a read error. The sample has other DNA sequences that encode this CDR3 too. The chain combines TRBV7-7 with TRBJ1-3; no definite D call. Germline CDR1 SSHAT, CDR2 FNYEAQ (reference sequence). The CDR3 is made up of 16 amino acids. V lost 5 bases and J 0 bases, leaving 14 bases between the germline ends. The CDR3 DNA follows: TGTGCCAGCAGCCTCGGTCTCCCCAGCTCTGGAAACACCATATATTTT. Translated: CASSLGLPSSGNTIYF.

This clone was found many times. J is TRBJ2-7 and V is TRBV20-1, with a possible D match to TRBD2 (5 bases). Looked up from germline, CDR1 is DFQATT and CDR2 is SNEGSKA (reference sequence). There are 13 residues in the CDR3. V shed 6 bases and J shed 3 bases, with 15 bases lying between them. CDR3 sequence reads: CSASGGSGYEQYF. In DNA, the CDR3 is TGCAGTGCATCTGGTGGGAGCGGCTACGAGCAGTACTTC.

The V and J genes are TRBV10-2 and TRBJ2-4; a weak D match, TRBD1 (6 bases). The germline gives CDR1 WSHSY, CDR2 SAAADI. The CDR3 is 12 residues long. The ends were cut back, 5 bases at V and 5 bases at J, with 7 bases in the middle. CDR3 DNA sequence: TGCGCCAGCAGTTCAGGGGAAAACATTCAGTACTTC. Its protein is CASSSGENIQYF.

This clone was recorded at least ten times. The chain joins TRBV4-1 to TRBJ2-2; maybe TRBD2 (5 bases). This CDR3 has 17 amino acids. CDR1 and CDR2 (germline): MGHRA, YSYEKL. V gave up 1 base and J gave up 4 bases, with 16 bases separating them. The CDR3 bases are TGCGCCAGCAGCCAAGGAGGACTGGGGAAGGGCACCGGGGAGCTGTTTTTT. This sequence encodes CASSQGGLGKGTGELFF.

This clone was recorded at least ten times. Germline and junction disagree at one end, which may indicate a read error. The chain employs TRBV20-1 and TRBJ2-3; perhaps TRBD1 as D (6 bases). CDR3 length equals 11 residues. In germline, CDR1 is DFQATT, CDR2 SNEGSKA (reference sequence). The CDR3 loop reads CSARGGNTQYF. CDR3 nucleotides: TGCAGTGCCAGAGGGGGAAATACGCAGTATTTT.

This clone was observed a few times. The chain carries TRBV6-7 and TRBJ1-3, with D possibly TRBD1 on 6 matching bases. TRBV6-7 is flagged as an ORF with uncertain function. CDR3 length: 16 amino acids. Trimming left V 8 bases short and J 8 bases short, with 25 bases between. Here the CDR3 DNA reads TGTGCCAGCCCTCGTAGGTGGACCCAGGGGAGATACACCATATATTTT. This translates into CASPRRWTQGRYTIYF.

This clone has a count of ten or more. The chain combines TRBV11-1 with TRBJ2-7; 7 bases match TRBD1. Germline CDR1 is SGHAT and CDR2 is FQDESV (reference sequence). The CDR3 sequence is 17 residues long. V trimming: 3 bases; J trimming: 4 bases; junction bases outside the gene matches: 15. The CDR3 loop is CASSFYRGTAKDYEQYF. In DNA form, the CDR3 reads TGTGCCAGCAGCTTCTACAGAGGGACAGCCAAAGATTACGAGCAGTACTTC.

The sample holds many counts of this clone. The chain carries TRBV6-4 and TRBJ2-3, with 14 bases fitting TRBD2. This CDR3 spans 17 amino acids. Losses at the gene ends were 0 bases for V and 5 bases for J; bases not matched to a gene: 4. In germline, CDR1 is MRHNA, CDR2 SNTAGT. The CDR3 region is CASSDSTSGGAVDTQYF. The DNA of the CDR3 is TGTGCCAGCAGTGACTCGACTAGCGGGGGGGCGGTAGATACGCAGTATTTT.

This clone was picked up many times. This chain uses TRBV19 with TRBJ1-5; D remains ambiguous. The CDR3 has 13 amino acids. Germline V CDR1 and CDR2: LNHDA, SQIVND (reference sequence). Trimming cost V 7 bases and J 7 bases, with 14 bases left between them. The CDR3 nucleotides read TGTGCCAGTATGTTAGGGCTGGGGCAGCCCCAGCATTTT. Translation gives CASMLGLGQPQHF.